Listed below are T cell receptor beta chains from one sample, sequenced in a study of blood T cells in healthy people across ages. MiXCR was run by TCRdb on the 5' RACE reads, yielding one entry per CDR3 protein. The sample has 630,000 or so distinct CDR3 sequences, approximately 29% seen once. What was sequenced was blood. The receptors were gathered from a woman aged 80 or over in good health. CDR3s include the opening cysteine and the closing phenylalanine or tryptophan. D genes are given only for firm matches. Clone size is given for some rows only: seen once, a few or many times, or a class if the clone is expanded.

TRBV29-1	.	TRBD1	TRBJ1-2	CSVVGTEYGYTF	TGCAGCGTTGTTGGGACAGAGTATGGCTACACCTTC
TRBV2	.	.	TRBJ1-1	CASSQKSTEAFF	TGTGCCAGCAGCCAGAAAAGTACTGAAGCTTTCTTT
TRBV11-2	.	.	TRBJ1-6	CASSLGTGISSPLHF	TGTGCCAGCAGCTTGGGAACAGGGATCAGTTCACCCCTCCACTTT
TRBV5-1	.	TRBD1	TRBJ1-2	CASSVMTGDYGYTF	TGCGCCAGCAGCGTGATGACAGGGGACTATGGCTACACCTTC
TRBV6-1	many	.	TRBJ2-7	CASRWTGAYEQYF	TGTGCCAGCAGGTGGACGGGAGCCTACGAGCAGTACTTC
TRBV20-1	few	.	TRBJ2-5	CSASWRLEETQYF	TGCAGTGCTAGTTGGCGGCTAGAAGAGACCCAGTACTTC
TRBV2	many	.	TRBJ2-3	CASSDLFSTDTQYF	TGTGCCAGCAGTGATCTGTTTTCCACAGATACGCAGTATTTT
TRBV4-1	few	.	TRBJ1-5	CASSQEGGRGTQPQHF	TGCGCCAGCAGCCAAGAGGGGGGAAGGGGTACTCAGCCCCAGCATTTT
TRBV7-2	many	.	TRBJ2-1	CASSLAGWGARYNEQFF	TGTGCCAGCAGCTTAGCCGGTTGGGGGGCGAGGTACAATGAGCAGTTCTTC
TRBV12-3/TRBV12-4	many	.	TRBJ1-6	CASSPQGFGSPLHF	TGTGCCAGCAGTCCCCAGGGTTTCGGTTCACCCCTCCACTTT
TRBV10-3	many	.	TRBJ1-2	CASRMFGDGYTF	TGTGCCTCAAGGATGTTTGGTGATGGCTACACCTTC
TRBV4-2	.	TRBD2	TRBJ2-7	CASSQDVAGGYEQYF	TGTGCCAGCAGCCAAGATGTGGCGGGAGGATACGAGCAGTACTTC
TRBV24-1	.	TRBD1	TRBJ2-6	CATSDNYVGTGASGANVLTF	TGTGCCACCAGTGATAACTATGTAGGGACAGGGGCTTCTGGGGCCAACGTCCTGACTTTC
TRBV6-1	few	TRBD1	TRBJ2-7	CASSPMGDRGRDEQYF	TGTGCCAGCAGTCCTATGGGGGACAGGGGTCGCGATGAGCAGTACTTC
TRBV7-8	.	TRBD1	TRBJ2-1	CASSFSGTGEDEQFF	TGTGCCAGCAGCTTCTCCGGGACAGGGGAAGATGAGCAGTTCTTC
TRBV10-2	.	TRBD1	TRBJ2-7	CASSDSGQGYEQYF	TGCGCCAGCAGTGACTCGGGACAGGGGTACGAGCAGTACTTC
TRBV6-6	many	TRBD1	TRBJ2-7	CATTNRGVSEQYF	TGTGCCACCACAAACAGGGGGGTGTCCGAGCAGTACTTC
TRBV7-9	.	.	TRBJ2-1	CASSLRRADNVQFF	TGTGCCAGCAGCTTAAGGAGGGCTGACAATGTGCAGTTCTTT
TRBV20-1	few	.	TRBJ2-2	CSARGEQGGAYNTGELFF	TGCAGTGCTAGAGGGGAACAGGGGGGGGCCTACAACACCGGGGAGCTGTTTTTT
TRBV6-6	many	.	TRBJ2-5	CASSHLTRNQETQYF	TGTGCCAGCAGTCACCTGACTCGAAACCAAGAGACCCAGTACTTC
TRBV30	.	.	TRBJ2-2	CAWSELGLSGELFF	TGTGCCTGGAGCGAGTTAGGACTATCCGGGGAGCTGTTTTTT
TRBV4-1	few	.	TRBJ2-1	CASSGLADINEQFF	TGCGCCAGCAGCGGGCTAGCTGACATCAATGAGCAGTTCTTC
TRBV7-9	.	TRBD2	TRBJ2-5	CASSPQSGGDNEQYF	TGTGCCAGCAGCCCCCAGTCGGGGGGAGACAATGAGCAGTACTTC
TRBV9	many	TRBD1	TRBJ1-2	CASSVGTGGNYGYTF	TGTGCCAGCAGCGTAGGAACAGGGGGCAACTATGGCTACACCTTC
TRBV30	many	.	TRBJ2-7	CAWRRRGALYEQYF	TGTGCCTGGAGGCGGAGAGGGGCCCTATACGAGCAGTACTTC
TRBV7-2	many	TRBD1	TRBJ1-2	CASSRDRADGYTF	TGTGCCAGCAGCCGGGACAGGGCAGACGGCTACACCTTC
TRBV29-1	many	.	TRBJ2-6	CSVEDLRVSGANVLTF	TGCAGCGTTGAAGATCTACGGGTTTCTGGGGCCAACGTCCTGACTTTC
TRBV20-1	.	TRBD2	TRBJ2-3	CSARDVAGLAGGVSTDTQYF	TGCAGTGCTAGAGATGTCGCCGGACTAGCGGGAGGGGTCAGCACAGATACGCAGTATTTT
TRBV12-3/TRBV12-4	many	TRBD2	TRBJ2-1	CASSYLAGTNNEQFF	TGTGCCAGCAGCTATTTAGCGGGGACGAACAATGAGCAGTTCTTC
TRBV10-3	.	TRBD1	TRBJ2-7	CAISPSRQGSDEQYF	TGTGCCATCTCCCCGTCGAGACAGGGGAGCGACGAGCAGTACTTC
TRBV20-1	once	.	TRBJ1-6	CSTRSVANSPRHF	TGCAGTACTAGATCAGTGGCAAATTCACCCCGCCACTTT
TRBV6-6	.	TRBD2	TRBJ2-1	CASYLGGGAMNEQFF	TGTGCCAGCTACCTGGGCGGGGGGGCGATGAATGAGCAGTTCTTC
TRBV12-3/TRBV12-4	.	.	TRBJ1-1	CASSFGGSGLGTEAFF	TGTGCCAGCAGTTTCGGCGGGTCCGGCCTGGGCACTGAAGCTTTCTTT
TRBV12-3/TRBV12-4	few	.	TRBJ1-1	CASNIRNTEAFF	TGTGCCAGCAATATAAGGAACACTGAAGCTTTCTTT
TRBV4-1	.	.	TRBJ2-7	CASSKGTNYEQYF	TGCGCCAGCAGCAAAGGGACAAACTACGAGCAGTACTTC
TRBV5-1	.	.	TRBJ2-2	CASNTGHGNTGELFF	TGCGCCAGCAACACCGGACATGGAAACACCGGGGAGCTGTTTTTT
TRBV29-1	many	.	TRBJ1-2	CSAAGGSDYGYTF	TGCAGCGCCGCTGGTGGGTCTGATTATGGCTACACCTTC
TRBV13	.	.	TRBJ2-7	CASRRAGNEQYF	TGTGCCAGCAGAAGGGCGGGGAACGAGCAGTACTTC
TRBV5-1	many	.	TRBJ2-1	CASSFPTSHNEQFF	TGCGCCAGCAGTTTCCCTACTAGCCACAATGAGCAGTTCTTC
TRBV20-1	many	.	TRBJ2-1	CSASLLAGYNEQFF	TGCAGTGCTAGTCTTCTAGCCGGCTACAATGAGCAGTTCTTC
TRBV27	many	.	TRBJ1-2	CASRRPGTGNYGYTF	TGTGCCAGCAGGAGACCCGGGACGGGAAACTATGGCTACACCTTC
TRBV30	many	.	TRBJ2-7	CAWSLIRYEQYF	TGTGCCTGGAGTCTCATTCGATACGAGCAGTACTTC
TRBV5-5	few	TRBD2	TRBJ2-3	CASSLYLAGASTDTQYF	TGTGCCAGCAGCCTCTACCTAGCGGGGGCCAGCACAGATACGCAGTATTTT
TRBV3-1	.	.	TRBJ2-3	CASSRGGPSTDTQYF	TGTGCCAGCAGCCGGGGGGGCCCTAGCACAGATACGCAGTATTTT
TRBV24-1	.	TRBD2	TRBJ2-1	CATSDTTSGGYNEQFF	TGTGCCACCAGTGATACTACTAGCGGCGGCTACAATGAGCAGTTCTTC
TRBV20-1	.	.	TRBJ2-1	CSAASLFHNEQFF	TGCAGTGCCGCTAGCTTGTTCCACAATGAGCAGTTCTTC
TRBV14	many	TRBD2	TRBJ2-1	CASSHIGRGGPSDEQFF	TGTGCCAGCAGCCACATCGGGCGGGGGGGGCCATCGGATGAGCAGTTCTTC